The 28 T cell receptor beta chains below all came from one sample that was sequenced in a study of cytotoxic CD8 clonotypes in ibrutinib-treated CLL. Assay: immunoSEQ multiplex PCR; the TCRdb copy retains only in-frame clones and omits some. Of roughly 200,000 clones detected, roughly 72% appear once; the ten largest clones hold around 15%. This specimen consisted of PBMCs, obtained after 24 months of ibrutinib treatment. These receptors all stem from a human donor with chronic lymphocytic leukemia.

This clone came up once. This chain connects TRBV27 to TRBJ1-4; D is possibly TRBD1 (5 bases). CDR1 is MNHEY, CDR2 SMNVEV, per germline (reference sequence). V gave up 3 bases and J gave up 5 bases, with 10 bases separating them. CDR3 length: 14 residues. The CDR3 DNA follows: TGTGCCAGCAGTTTTCGCAGGGAGAATGAAAAACTGTTTTTT. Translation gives CASSFRRENEKLFF.

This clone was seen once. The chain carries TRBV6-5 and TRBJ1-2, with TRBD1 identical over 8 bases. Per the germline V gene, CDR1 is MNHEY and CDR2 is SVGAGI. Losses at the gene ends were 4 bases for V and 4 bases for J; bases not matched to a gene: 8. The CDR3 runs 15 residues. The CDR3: CASSLRQGLSYGYTF. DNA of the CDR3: TGTGCCAGCAGTTTACGACAGGGGCTATCCTATGGCTACACCTTC.

The CDR3 is CAWRVAGASSRVTGELFF. The CDR3 DNA sequence: TGTGCCTGGAGGGTAGCGGGAGCATCCTCTCGTGTCACCGGGGAGCTGTTTTTT. This chain links TRBV30 with TRBJ2-2, with 9 bases identical to TRBD2. Germline trimming cut 3 bases from V and 4 bases from J; bases unmatched to any gene: 15. The germline CDR1 and CDR2 sequences are GTSNPN and SVGIG (reference sequence). CDR3 length: 18 amino acids.

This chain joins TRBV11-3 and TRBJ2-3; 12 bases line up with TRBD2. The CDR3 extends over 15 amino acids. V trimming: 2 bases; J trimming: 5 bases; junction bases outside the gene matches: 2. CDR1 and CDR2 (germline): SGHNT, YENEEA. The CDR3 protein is CASSLSGLAGDTQYF. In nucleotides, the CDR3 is TGTGCCAGCAGCTTATCGGGACTAGCGGGAGATACGCAGTATTTT. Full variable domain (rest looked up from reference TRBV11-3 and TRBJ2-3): EAGVVQSPRYKIIEKKQPVAFWCNPISGHNTLYWYLQNLGQGPELLIRYENEEAVDDSQLPKDRFSAERLKGVDSTLKIQPAELGDSAVYLCASSLSGLAGDTQYFGPGTRLTVL.

CDR3: CASSFGLAYTGELFF. The CDR3 bases are TGTGCCAGCAGCTTTGGACTAGCGTATACCGGGGAGCTGTTTTTT. This chain joins TRBV5-6 and TRBJ2-2; 9 positions agree with TRBD2. Germline values: CDR1 SGHDT, CDR2 YYEEEE. CDR3 length equals 15 residues. The J segment lost 5 bases and the V segment lost 2 bases, leaving 4 bases of the junction unmatched. Full variable domain (outside the CDR3, taken from reference TRBV5-6 and TRBJ2-2): DAGVTQSPTHLIKTRGQQVTLRCSPKSGHDTVSWYQQALGQGPQFIFQYYEEEERQRGNFPDRFSGHQFPNYSSELNVNALLLGDSALYLCASSFGLAYTGELFFGEGSRLTVL.

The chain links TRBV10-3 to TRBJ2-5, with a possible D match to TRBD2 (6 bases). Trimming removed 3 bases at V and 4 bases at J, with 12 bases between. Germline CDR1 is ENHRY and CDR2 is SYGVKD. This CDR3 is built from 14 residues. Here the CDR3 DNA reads TGTGCCATCAGTGAAAGTGCGGGAAGAGAGACCCAGTACTTC. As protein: CAISESAGRETQYF.

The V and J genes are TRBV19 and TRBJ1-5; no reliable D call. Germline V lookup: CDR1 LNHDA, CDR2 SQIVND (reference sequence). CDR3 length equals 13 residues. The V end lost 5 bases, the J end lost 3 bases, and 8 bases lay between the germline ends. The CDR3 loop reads CASSPGLNQPQHF. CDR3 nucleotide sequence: TGTGCCAGTAGTCCAGGCCTCAATCAGCCCCAGCATTTT.

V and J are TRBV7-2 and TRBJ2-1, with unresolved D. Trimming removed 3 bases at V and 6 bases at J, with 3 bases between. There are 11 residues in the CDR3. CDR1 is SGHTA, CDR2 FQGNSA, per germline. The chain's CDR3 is CASSFFNEQFF. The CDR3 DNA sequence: TGTGCCAGCAGCTTTTTCAATGAGCAGTTCTTC.

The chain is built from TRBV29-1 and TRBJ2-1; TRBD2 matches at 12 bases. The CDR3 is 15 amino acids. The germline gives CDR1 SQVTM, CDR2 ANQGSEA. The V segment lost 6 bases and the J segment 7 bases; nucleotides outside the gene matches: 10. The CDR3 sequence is CSVASGRAWANEQFF. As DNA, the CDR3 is TGCAGCGTAGCTAGCGGGAGGGCCTGGGCTAATGAGCAGTTCTTC.

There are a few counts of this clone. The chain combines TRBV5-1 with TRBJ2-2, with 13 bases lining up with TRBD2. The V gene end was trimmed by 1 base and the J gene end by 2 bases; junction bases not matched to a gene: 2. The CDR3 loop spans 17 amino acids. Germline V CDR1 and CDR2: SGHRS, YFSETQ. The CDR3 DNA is TGCGCCAGCAGCTTGACTAGCGGGAGGGCCAACACCGGGGAGCTGTTTTTT. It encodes CASSLTSGRANTGELFF.

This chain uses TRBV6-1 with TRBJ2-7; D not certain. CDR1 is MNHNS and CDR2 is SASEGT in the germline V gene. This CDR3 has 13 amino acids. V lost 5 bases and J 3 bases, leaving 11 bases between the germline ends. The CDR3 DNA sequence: TGTGCCAGCAGTCCCCGCCCTTACTACGAGCAGTACTTC. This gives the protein CASSPRPYYEQYF.

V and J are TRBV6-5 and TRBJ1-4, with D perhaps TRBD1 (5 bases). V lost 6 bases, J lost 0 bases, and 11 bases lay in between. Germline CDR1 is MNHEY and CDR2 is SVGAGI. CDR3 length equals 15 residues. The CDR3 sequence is CASSNRDATNEKLFF. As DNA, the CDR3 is TGTGCCAGCAGCAATCGGGACGCAACTAATGAAAAACTGTTTTTT.

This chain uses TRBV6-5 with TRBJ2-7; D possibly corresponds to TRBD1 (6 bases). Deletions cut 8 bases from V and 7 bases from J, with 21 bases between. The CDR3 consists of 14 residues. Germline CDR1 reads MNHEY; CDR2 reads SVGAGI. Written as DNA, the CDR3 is TGTGCCAGCCGTAAGGGGGACAAGTCGGGTGAGCAGTACTTC. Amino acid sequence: CASRKGDKSGEQYF.

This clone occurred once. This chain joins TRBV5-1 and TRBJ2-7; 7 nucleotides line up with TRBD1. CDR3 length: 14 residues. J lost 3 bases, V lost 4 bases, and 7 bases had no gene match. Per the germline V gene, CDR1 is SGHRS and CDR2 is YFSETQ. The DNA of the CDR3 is TGCGCCAGCAGCCGGGACAGTAGGAACTACGAGCAGTACTTC. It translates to CASSRDSRNYEQYF.

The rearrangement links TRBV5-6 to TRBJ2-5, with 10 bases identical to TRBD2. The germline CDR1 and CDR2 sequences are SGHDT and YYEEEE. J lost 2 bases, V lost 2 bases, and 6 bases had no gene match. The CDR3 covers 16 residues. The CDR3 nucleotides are TGTGCCAGCAGCTTATTAACTAGCGGGGCTCAAGAGACCCAGTACTTC. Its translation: CASSLLTSGAQETQYF.

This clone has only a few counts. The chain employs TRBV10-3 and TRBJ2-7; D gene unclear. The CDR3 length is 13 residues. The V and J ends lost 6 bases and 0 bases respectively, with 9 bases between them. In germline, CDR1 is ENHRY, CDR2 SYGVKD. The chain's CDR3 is CAIRPPSSYEQYF. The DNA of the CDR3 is TGTGCCATCAGACCTCCTAGCTCCTACGAGCAGTACTTC.

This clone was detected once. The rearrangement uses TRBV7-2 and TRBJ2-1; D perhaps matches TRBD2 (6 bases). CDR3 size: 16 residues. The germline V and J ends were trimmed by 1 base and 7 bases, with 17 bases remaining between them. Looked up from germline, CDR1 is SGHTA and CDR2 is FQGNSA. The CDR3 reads CASSLGDSRNRNEQFF. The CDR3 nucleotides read TGTGCCAGCAGCTTAGGGGACTCTCGTAATAGGAATGAGCAGTTCTTC.

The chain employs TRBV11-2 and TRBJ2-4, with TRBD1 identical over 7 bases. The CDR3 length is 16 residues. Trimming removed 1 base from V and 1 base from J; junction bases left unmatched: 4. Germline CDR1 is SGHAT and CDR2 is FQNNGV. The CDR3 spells CASSLGRGYAKNIQYF. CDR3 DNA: TGTGCCAGCAGCTTAGGCAGGGGGTATGCCAAAAACATTCAGTACTTC.

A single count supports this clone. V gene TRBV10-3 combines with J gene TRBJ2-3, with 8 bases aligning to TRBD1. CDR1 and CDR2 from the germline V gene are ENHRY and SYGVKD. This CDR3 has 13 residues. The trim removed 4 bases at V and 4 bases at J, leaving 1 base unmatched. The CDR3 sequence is CAISVQGADTQYF. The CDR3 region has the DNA TGTGCCATCAGTGTACAGGGGGCAGATACGCAGTATTTT.

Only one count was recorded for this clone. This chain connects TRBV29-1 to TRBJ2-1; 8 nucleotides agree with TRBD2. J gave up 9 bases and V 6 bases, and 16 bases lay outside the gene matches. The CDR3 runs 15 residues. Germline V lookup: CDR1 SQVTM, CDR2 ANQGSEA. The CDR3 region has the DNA TGCAGCGTCGGGGTGGCGGGAGGATCAGTCGGTGAGCAGTTCTTC. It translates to CSVGVAGGSVGEQFF.

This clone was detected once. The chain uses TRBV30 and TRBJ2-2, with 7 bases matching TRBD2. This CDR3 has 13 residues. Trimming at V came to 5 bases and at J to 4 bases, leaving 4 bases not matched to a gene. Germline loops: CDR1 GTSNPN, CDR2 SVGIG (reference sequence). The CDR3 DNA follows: TGTGCCTGGTCAAGGGAGGGCACCGGGGAGCTGTTTTTT. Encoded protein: CAWSREGTGELFF. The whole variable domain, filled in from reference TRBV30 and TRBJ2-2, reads SQTIHQWPATLVQPVGSPLSLECTVEGTSNPNLYWYRQAAGRGLQLLFYSVGIGQISSEVPQNLSASRPQDRQFILSSKKLLLSDSGFYLCAWSREGTGELFFGEGSRLTVL.

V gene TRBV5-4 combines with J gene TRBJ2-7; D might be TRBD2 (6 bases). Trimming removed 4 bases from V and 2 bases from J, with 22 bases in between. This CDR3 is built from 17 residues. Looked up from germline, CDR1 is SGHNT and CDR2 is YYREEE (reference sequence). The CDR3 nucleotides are TGTGCCAGCAGCCAAGACGGGGGATCATTTACGACCTACGAGCAGTACTTC. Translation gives CASSQDGGSFTTYEQYF.

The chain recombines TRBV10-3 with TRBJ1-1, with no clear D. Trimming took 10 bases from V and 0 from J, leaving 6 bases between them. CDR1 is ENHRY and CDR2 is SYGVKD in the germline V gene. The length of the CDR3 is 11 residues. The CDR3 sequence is CATGVNTEAFF. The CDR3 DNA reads TGTGCCACCGGGGTGAACACTGAAGCTTTCTTT.

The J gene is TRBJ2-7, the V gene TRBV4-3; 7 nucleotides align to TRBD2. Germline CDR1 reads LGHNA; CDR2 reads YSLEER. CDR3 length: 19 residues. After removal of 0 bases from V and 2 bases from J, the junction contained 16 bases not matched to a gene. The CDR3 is CASSQDFATGRGLPYEQYF. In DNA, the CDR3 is TGCGCCAGCAGCCAAGATTTTGCCACTGGGCGGGGGTTACCCTACGAGCAGTACTTC.

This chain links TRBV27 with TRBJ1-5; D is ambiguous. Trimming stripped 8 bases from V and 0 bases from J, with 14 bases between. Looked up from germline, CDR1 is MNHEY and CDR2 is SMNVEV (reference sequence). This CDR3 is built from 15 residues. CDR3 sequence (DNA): TGTGCCAGCGGTAAAGGCCTTTTTAGCAATCAGCCCCAGCATTTT. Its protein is CASGKGLFSNQPQHF.

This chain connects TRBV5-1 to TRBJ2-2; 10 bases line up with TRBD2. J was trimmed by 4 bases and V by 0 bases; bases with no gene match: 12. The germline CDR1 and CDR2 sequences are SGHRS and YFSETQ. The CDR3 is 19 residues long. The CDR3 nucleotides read TGCGCCAGCAGCTTGGCGCCTAGCGGGAGTGGGACGGGCACCGGGGAGCTGTTTTTT. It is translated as CASSLAPSGSGTGTGELFF. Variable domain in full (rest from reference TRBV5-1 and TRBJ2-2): KAGVTQTPRYLIKTRGQQVTLSCSPISGHRSVSWYQQTPGQGLQFLFEYFSETQRNKGNFPGRFSGRQFSNSRSEMNVSTLELGDSALYLCASSLAPSGSGTGTGELFFGEGSRLTVL.

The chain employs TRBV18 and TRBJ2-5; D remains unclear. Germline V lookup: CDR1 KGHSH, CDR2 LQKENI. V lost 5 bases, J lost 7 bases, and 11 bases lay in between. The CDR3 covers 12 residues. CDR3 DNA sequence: TGTGCCAGCTCAGACGAGTTGGGGACCCAGTACTTC. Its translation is CASSDELGTQYF.

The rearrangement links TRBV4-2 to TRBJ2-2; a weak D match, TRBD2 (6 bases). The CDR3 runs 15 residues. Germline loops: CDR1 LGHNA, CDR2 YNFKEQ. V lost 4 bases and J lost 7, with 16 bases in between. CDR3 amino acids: CASSPRGGVDGELFF. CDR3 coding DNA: TGTGCCAGCAGCCCCAGAGGAGGGGTGGACGGGGAGCTGTTTTTT.